This is a list of T cell receptor beta chains from one sample in a study of T cells in localized non-small cell lung cancer. Profiling relied on immunoSEQ multiplex PCR, and the TCRdb table lists in-frame clones only, not all of them. The sample includes around 20,000 clones, roughly nine tenths of them seen just once. Specimen: peripheral blood, collected before any cancer treatment. These receptors all come from a woman aged 35-75 years with stage I lung adenocarcinoma. The CDR3 runs from the conserved cysteine through the conserved F or W. A D gene is named only where the DNA matches it firmly. Size is stated for part of the rows, as once, few or many counts, or as a class when the clone is expanded.

cdr3_nt,cdr3_aa,cdr3_length,v_call,j_call,d_call,clone_size
TGTGCCAGCTCACCCGGCACTGAAGCTTTCTTT,CASSPGTEAFF,11,TRBV18,TRBJ1-1,-,-
TGTGCCAGCAGCCGACCCACTAGCGGGGGGGCGACCGGGGAGCTGTTTTTT,CASSRPTSGGATGELFF,17,TRBV14,TRBJ2-2,TRBD2,few
TGTGCCAGCAGCTCTCAGTACGAGCAGTACTTC,CASSSQYEQYF,11,TRBV5-4,TRBJ2-7,-,-
TGTGCCGGGGCAGGGTTCAATGAGCAGTTCTTC,CAGAGFNEQFF,11,TRBV6-1,TRBJ2-1,-,-
TGTGCCAGCAGCGTAGACGGTCGGGGAGACTATGGCTACACCTTC,CASSVDGRGDYGYTF,15,TRBV9,TRBJ1-2,-,-
TGTGCCACCTCCTTGGGAAATCAGCCCCAGCATTTT,CATSLGNQPQHF,12,TRBV28,TRBJ1-5,-,-
TGCGCCAGCAGCTTAAGTTCAGTGGGAGCTGGGAGTACTGAAGCTTTCTTT,CASSLSSVGAGSTEAFF,17,TRBV5-1,TRBJ1-1,-,-
TGTGCCAGCAGCTTAGAGACAGGGCGGAGGTACGAGCAGTACTTC,CASSLETGRRYEQYF,15,TRBV7-6,TRBJ2-7,TRBD1,-
TGTGCCAGCAGCTTAATCTACCCTAAGGAGCAGTTCTTC,CASSLIYPKEQFF,13,TRBV7-2,TRBJ2-1,-,-
TGTGCCAGCAGAGGACAGGGTCATAGCAATCAGCCCCAGCATTTT,CASRGQGHSNQPQHF,15,TRBV6-6,TRBJ1-5,TRBD1,-
TGTGCCAGCAGCCGGGAGCGAATGAACACTGAAGCTTTCTTT,CASSRERMNTEAFF,14,TRBV5-4,TRBJ1-1,-,-
TGTGCCAGCAGCTCCTTAGGCGGGGGGGCAACCGATACGCAGTATTTT,CASSSLGGGATDTQYF,16,TRBV7-2,TRBJ2-3,TRBD2,-
TGTGCCAGCAGGGGGACAGGAGCTAACTATGGCTACACCTTC,CASRGTGANYGYTF,14,TRBV6-5,TRBJ1-2,TRBD1,-
TGCGCCACCGAAACTGAAGCTTTCTTT,CATETEAFF,9,TRBV10-1,TRBJ1-1,-,-
TGTGCCAGCAGTTTATTCTCCTTGGACAGGACCAAAGAGACCCAGTACTTC,CASSLFSLDRTKETQYF,17,TRBV28,TRBJ2-5,TRBD1,-
TGTGCCAGCAGCTTATCGGTCACAGATACGCAGTATTTT,CASSLSVTDTQYF,13,TRBV7-2,TRBJ2-3,-,-